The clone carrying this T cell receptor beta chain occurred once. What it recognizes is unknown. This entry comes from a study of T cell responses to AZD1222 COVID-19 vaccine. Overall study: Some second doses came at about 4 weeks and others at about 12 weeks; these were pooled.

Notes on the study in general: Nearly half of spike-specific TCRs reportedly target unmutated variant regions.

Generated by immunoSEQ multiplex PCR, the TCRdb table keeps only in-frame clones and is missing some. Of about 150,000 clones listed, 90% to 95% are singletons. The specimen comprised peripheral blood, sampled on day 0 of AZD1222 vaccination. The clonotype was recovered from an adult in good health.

Written as DNA, the CDR3 is TGCGCCAGCAGCCAAGATCCTTTCGGGACAGGGGGCGAGGAGCAGTACTTC. Translation gives CASSQDPFGTGGEEQYF. This sequence joins TRBV4-1 and TRBJ2-7, with 12 bases aligning to TRBD1. The CDR3 runs to 17 residues. The J segment lost 7 bases and the V segment lost 0 bases, leaving 10 bases of the junction unmatched. Germline V lookup: CDR1 MGHRA, CDR2 YSYEKL.